This T cell receptor beta chain was observed in a study of brain metastases from non-small cell lung cancer. Study outcomes and limitations: Paired brain metastases and primary tumors largely shared TCR repertoires. Compared with primary tumors, brain metastases showed less T-cell infiltration. In about 62% of brain metastases, T-cell clones were expanded compared with matched primary tumors.

About this clone itself: The antigen remains undetermined.

Using immunoSEQ multiplex PCR, the repertoire was profiled, and TCRdb retains in-frame clones only, with some absent. The sample carries around 4,800 clones, roughly 90% recorded once. V was pared by 3 bases and J by 8 bases, with 16 bases between. Germline CDR1 is SQVTM and CDR2 is ANQGSEA. This CDR3 spans 13 amino acids. The chain joins TRBV29-1 to TRBJ1-2; the D gene is possibly TRBD1 (6 bases). Sequencing used tissue from a brain metastasis. The sequence was obtained from a donor at least 40 years old with non-small cell lung cancer. The CDR3, as DNA: TGCAGCGTTGACCCGACAGGAGGACACGGCTACACCTTC. As protein: CSVDPTGGHGYTF.